Listed below are T cell receptor beta chains from one sample, sequenced in a study of blood T cell repertoires in COVID-19. TCRdb's table, derived via immunoSEQ multiplex PCR, lists solely in-frame clones and lacks some. The sample has 300,000 to 350,000 clones, under 90% seen once; the top ten hold about a tenth. The material sequenced was PBMCs or T cells enriched from blood (not recorded which). The receptor set was obtained from a woman aged 25 to 39 who had recovered from COVID-19. The CDR3 runs from the conserved cysteine through the conserved F or W. D genes are given only for firm matches. The size field is filled for only some rows; it gives once, few, many or a size class.

>-|TRBJ2-7|TRBV19|-
CASSIEGSGIYEQYF
TGTGCCAGTAGTATAGAAGGGTCGGGAATTTACGAGCAGTACTTC
>-|TRBJ2-7|TRBV4-1|-
CASSQDEVRGYEQYF
TGCGCCAGCAGCCAAGATGAGGTACGAGGTTACGAGCAGTACTTC
>TRBD2|TRBJ2-1|TRBV5-1|-
CASSPGAGVGNEQFF
TGCGCCAGCAGCCCTGGAGCGGGAGTAGGCAATGAGCAGTTCTTC
>TRBD1|TRBJ2-1|TRBV5-5|-
CASSVGGHEQFF
TGTGCCAGCAGCGTAGGGGGCCATGAGCAGTTCTTC
>-|TRBJ2-7|TRBV15|-
CATSRGVFEQYF
TGTGCCACCAGCAGAGGAGTCTTCGAGCAGTACTTC
>-|TRBJ1-3|TRBV5-4|-
CASSLGSPGYSGNTIYF
TGTGCCAGCAGCTTGGGTTCCCCAGGTTACTCTGGAAACACCATATATTTT
>-|TRBJ2-1|TRBV5-6|-
CASGTGFLYNEQFF
TGTGCCAGCGGAACAGGGTTCCTTTACAATGAGCAGTTCTTC
>-|TRBJ1-5|TRBV28|once
CASSSGTIYSNQPQHF
TGTGCCAGCAGTTCCGGGACTATCTATAGCAATCAGCCCCAGCATTTT
>TRBD1|TRBJ1-2|TRBV6-6|-
CASSLYSGAKVSGTGGIGYTF
TGTGCCAGCAGTCTCTACTCGGGCGCCAAAGTATCGGGGACAGGGGGGATTGGCTACACCTTC
>-|TRBJ1-6|TRBV19|once
CASSRGVNSPLHF
TGTGCCAGTAGTAGGGGGGTTAATTCACCCCTCCACTTT
>-|TRBJ1-5|TRBV10-3|-
CAISLGVDVSQPQHF
TGTGCCATCAGTCTAGGGGTGGATGTAAGTCAGCCCCAGCATTTT
>TRBD1|TRBJ2-1|TRBV10-3|-
CAISYTGQGAMEQFF
TGTGCCATCAGCTACACAGGACAGGGGGCGATGGAGCAGTTCTTC
>TRBD1|TRBJ1-2|TRBV29-1|-
CSVVTGDTYGYTF
TGCAGCGTTGTCACAGGGGATACCTATGGCTACACCTTC
>-|TRBJ1-1|TRBV5-1|-
CASSPGINTEAFF
TGCGCCAGCAGCCCCGGGATTAACACTGAAGCTTTCTTT
>TRBD1|TRBJ2-5|TRBV5-1|-
CASSFSGQGETQYF
TGCGCCAGCAGCTTTTCGGGACAGGGGGAGACCCAGTACTTC
>-|TRBJ1-1|TRBV2|-
CASSVITEAFF
TGTGCCAGCAGTGTTATCACTGAAGCCTTCTTT
>-|TRBJ2-7|TRBV19|-
CASSIAAQGGEQYF
TGTGCCAGTAGTATTGCGGCGCAGGGCGGCGAGCAGTACTTC
>TRBD2|TRBJ2-1|TRBV4-3|-
CASSQDSGTSYNEQFF
TGCGCCAGCAGCCAAGACAGCGGGACTTCCTACAATGAGCAGTTCTTC
>-|TRBJ2-3|TRBV9|-
CASSVNGGGFADTQYF
TGTGCCAGCAGCGTAAATGGAGGGGGCTTCGCAGATACGCAGTATTTT
>-|TRBJ1-1|TRBV7-3|-
CASSLGGIGMNTEAFF
TGTGCCAGCAGCTTGGGGGGTATCGGGATGAACACTGAAGCTTTCTTT
>-|TRBJ1-2|TRBV7-2|-
CASSLTTGTRGGYTF
TGTGCCAGCAGCTTAACCACGGGAACCCGGGGGGGCTACACCTTC
>-|TRBJ2-5|TRBV6-5|-
CASSFRETQYF
TGTGCCAGCAGTTTCAGAGAGACCCAGTACTTC
>-|TRBJ2-7|TRBV27|once
CASSYVGAHEQYF
TGTGCCAGCAGTTATGTGGGGGCTCACGAGCAGTACTTC